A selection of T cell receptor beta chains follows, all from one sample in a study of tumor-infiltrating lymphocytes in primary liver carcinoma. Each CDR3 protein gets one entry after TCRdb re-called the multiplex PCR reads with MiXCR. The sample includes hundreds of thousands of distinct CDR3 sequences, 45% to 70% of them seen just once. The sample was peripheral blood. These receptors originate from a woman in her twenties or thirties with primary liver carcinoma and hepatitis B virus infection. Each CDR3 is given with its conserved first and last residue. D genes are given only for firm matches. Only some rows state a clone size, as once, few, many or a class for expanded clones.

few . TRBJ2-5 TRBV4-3 CASSQDPYGAIQETQYF TGCGCCAGCAGCCAAGATCCCTACGGGGCAATCCAAGAGACCCAGTACTTC
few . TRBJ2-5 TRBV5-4 CASSLTGTRRETQYF TGTGCCAGCAGCTTGACAGGCACCAGGCGAGAGACCCAGTACTTC
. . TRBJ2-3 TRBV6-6 CVSSYGSPTDTQYF TGTGTCAGCAGTTACGGCTCACCTACCGATACGCAGTATTTT
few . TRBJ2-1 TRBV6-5 CASSYSGGNGNEQFF TGTGCCAGCAGTTACTCAGGCGGGAACGGGAATGAGCAGTTCTTC
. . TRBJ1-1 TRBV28 CASSPQGREAFF TGTGCCAGCAGTCCCCAGGGGAGGGAAGCTTTCTTT
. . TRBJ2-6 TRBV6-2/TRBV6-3 CASNAVGANVLTF TGTGCCAGCAACGCAGTTGGGGCCAACGTCCTGACTTTC
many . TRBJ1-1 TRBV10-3 CAISDPLRYDTEAFF TGTGCCATCAGTGACCCCCTCCGCTACGACACTGAAGCTTTCTTT
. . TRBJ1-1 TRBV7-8 CGSSLDRFSAFF TGTGGCAGCAGCCTCGACAGGTTTTCGGCTTTCTTT
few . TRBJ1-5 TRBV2 CASRADGDQPQHF TGTGCCAGCAGGGCGGACGGGGATCAGCCCCAGCATTTT
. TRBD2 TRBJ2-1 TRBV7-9 CASSLAAGGPAHEQFF TGTGCCAGCAGCTTGGCAGCGGGAGGGCCCGCACATGAGCAGTTCTTC
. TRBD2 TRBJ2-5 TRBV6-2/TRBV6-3 CASNGLAGWGQETQYF TGTGCCAGCAATGGACTAGCGGGATGGGGCCAAGAGACCCAGTACTTC
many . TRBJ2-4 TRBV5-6 CASSLAAGF TGTGCCAGCAGCTTGGCAGCTGGATTC
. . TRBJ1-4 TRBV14 CASNEKLFF TGTGCCAGCAATGAAAAACTGTTTTTT
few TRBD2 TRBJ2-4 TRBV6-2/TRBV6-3 CASSLAGARENIQYF TGTGCCAGCAGCTTAGCGGGAGCCAGGGAGAACATTCAGTACTTC
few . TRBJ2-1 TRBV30 CAWSLYISSYNEQFF TGTGCCTGGAGTTTATACATCAGCTCCTACAATGAGCAGTTCTTC
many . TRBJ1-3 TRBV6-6 CASSHGNTIYF TGTGCCAGCAGTCACGGAAACACCATATATTTT
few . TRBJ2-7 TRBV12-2 CASRPARGTGAYEQYF TGTGCAAGTCGCCCAGCGCGCGGGACAGGGGCCTACGAGCAGTACTTC
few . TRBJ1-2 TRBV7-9 CASSRTYGDYGYTF TGTGCCAGCAGCCGGACTTACGGAGACTATGGCTACACCTTC
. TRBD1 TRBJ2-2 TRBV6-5 CASSGPGQSTGELFF TGTGCCAGCAGTGGACCGGGACAGAGCACCGGGGAGCTGTTTTTT
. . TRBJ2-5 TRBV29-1 CSVETVMGVRETHYF TGCAGCGTTGAAACCGTAATGGGAGTGAGGGAGACCCACTACTTC
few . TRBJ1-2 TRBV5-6 CASSSLLYGYTF TGTGCCAGCAGCTCACTTTTGTATGGCTACACCTTC
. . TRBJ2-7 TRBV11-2 CASSIRWSEQYF TGTGCCAGCAGTATTAGGTGGAGTGAGCAGTACTTC
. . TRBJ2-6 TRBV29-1 CRVYPRSEANVLTF TGCAGGGTCTACCCCAGGTCCGAGGCCAACGTCCTGACTTTC
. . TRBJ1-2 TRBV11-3 CANRDQGISF TGTGCCAACAGAGATCAGGGGATCAGCTTC
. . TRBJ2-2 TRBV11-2 CAISLALRPGELFF TGTGCCATCAGCTTAGCGCTCCGTCCCGGGGAGCTGTTTTTT
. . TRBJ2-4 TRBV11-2 CASNSWDLGEYIQYF TGTGCCAGCAACTCATGGGACCTGGGCGAGTACATTCAGTACTTC
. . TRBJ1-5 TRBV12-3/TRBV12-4 CASSLSRSNQPQHF TGTGCCAGCAGTTTAAGTAGGAGCAATCAGCCCCAGCATTTT
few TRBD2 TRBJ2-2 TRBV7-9 CASSLRGTSGSSGELFF TGTGCCAGCAGCCTCCGGGGTACTAGCGGGAGCTCCGGGGAGCTGTTTTTT
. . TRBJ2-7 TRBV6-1 CASSEAKIFGPAYEQYF TGTGCCAGCAGTGAAGCGAAAATATTCGGGCCCGCATACGAGCAGTACTTC
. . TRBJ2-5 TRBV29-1 CSVEVKRGETQYF TGCAGCGTTGAAGTCAAGAGGGGAGAGACTCAGTACTTC
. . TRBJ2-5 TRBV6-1 CASSYGGETQYF TGTGCCAGCAGCTACGGGGGAGAGACCCAGTACTTC
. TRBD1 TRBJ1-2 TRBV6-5 CASSLGNRGQGYTF TGTGCCAGCAGTTTGGGAAACAGGGGCCAGGGCTACACCTTC
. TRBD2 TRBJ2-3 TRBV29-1 CSGTLAGGRTDMQYF TGTAGCGGGACCCTAGCGGGAGGACGCACAGATATGCAGTATTTT
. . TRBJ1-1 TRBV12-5 CASGLGTSHTEAFF TGTGCTAGTGGTCTGGGGACCTCCCACACTGAAGCTTTCTTT
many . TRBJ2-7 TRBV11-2 CAGGLFPYEQYF TGTGCCGGCGGCCTATTCCCCTACGAGCAGTACTTC
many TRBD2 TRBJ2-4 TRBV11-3 CASSITGGAKNIQYF TGTGCCAGCAGTATAACGGGGGGTGCCAAAAACATTCAGTACTTC
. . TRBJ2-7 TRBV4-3 CASSQERGPYHYEQYF TGCGCCAGCAGCCAAGAACGGGGGCCCTATCACTACGAGCAGTACTTC
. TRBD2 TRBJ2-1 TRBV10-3 CVISESAAGAYNEQLF TGTGTCATCAGTGAGTCGGCAGCGGGAGCCTACAATGAGCAGCTCTTC
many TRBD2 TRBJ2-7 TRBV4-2 CASSQDPVLAASYEQYF TGTGCCAGCAGCCAAGATCCGGTGCTAGCGGCCTCCTACGAGCAGTACTTC
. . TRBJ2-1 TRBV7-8 CASSLEHTGSGTYNEQFF TGTGCCAGCAGCTTAGAGCATACGGGGTCAGGGACCTACAATGAGCAGTTCTTC
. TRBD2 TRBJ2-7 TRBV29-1 CSAKTSGSLNERYF TGCAGCGCAAAGACTAGCGGGAGTCTCAACGAACGGTACTTC
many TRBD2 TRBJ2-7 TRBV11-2 CASSLTSGSSYEQYF TGTGCCAGCAGCTTAACTAGCGGGAGCTCCTACGAGCAGTACTTC
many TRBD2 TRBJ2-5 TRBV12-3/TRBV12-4 CASTFSGSGETQYF TGTGCCAGCACCTTTAGCGGGAGTGGAGAGACCCAGTACTTC
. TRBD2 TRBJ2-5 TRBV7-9 CASSPFAGGGETQYF TGTGCCAGCAGCCCGTTTGCGGGAGGTGGAGAGACCCAGTACTTC
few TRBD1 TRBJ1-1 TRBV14 CASSQEFVTGTEAFF TGTGCCAGCAGCCAAGAGTTCGTGACAGGGACTGAAGCTTTCTTT
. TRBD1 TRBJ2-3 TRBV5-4 CASSFKGAGDTQYF TGTGCCAGCAGCTTCAAGGGGGCAGGAGATACGCAGTATTTT
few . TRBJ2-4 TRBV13 CASSLSTLQSPRDIQYF TGTGCCAGCAGCTTATCGACTTTACAGAGCCCCCGGGACATTCAGTACTTC
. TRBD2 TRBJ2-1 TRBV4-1 CASSQGSTSAHYNEQFF TGCGCCAGCAGCCAAGGGTCGACTAGCGCCCACTACAATGAACAGTTCTTC
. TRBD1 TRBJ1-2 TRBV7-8 CASSLDRGNHGYTF TGTGCCAGCAGCTTAGACAGGGGCAACCATGGCTACACCTTC
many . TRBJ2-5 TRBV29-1 CSVEDIKTQYF TGCAGCGTTGAAGACATTAAGACCCAGTACTTC
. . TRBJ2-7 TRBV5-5 CASRAPTGLTYEQYF TGTGCCAGCAGAGCCCCGACGGGACTCACCTACGAGCAGTACTTC
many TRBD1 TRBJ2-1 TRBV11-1 CASSLDRGEYNEQFF TGTGCCAGCAGCTTGGACAGGGGGGAATACAATGAGCAGTTCTTC
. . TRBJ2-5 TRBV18 CASSPPGLRETQYF TGTGCCAGCTCACCACCGGGGTTGAGGGAGACCCAGTACTTC
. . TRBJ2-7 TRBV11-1 CASSFSSGRRRAYEQCF TGTGCCAGCAGCTTTTCCTCCGGGCGCAGGAGGGCGTACGAGCAGTGCTTC
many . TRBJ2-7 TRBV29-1 CSVVGPAAVSLEQYF TGCAGCGTTGTTGGTCCGGCGGCGGTGAGCCTCGAGCAGTACTTC
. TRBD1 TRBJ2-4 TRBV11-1 CASSSRGNIQYF TGTGCCAGCAGCTCCAGGGGGAACATTCAATACTTC
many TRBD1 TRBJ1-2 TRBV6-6 CAAQLDRGYGYTF TGTGCCGCGCAACTTGACAGGGGCTATGGCTACACCTTC